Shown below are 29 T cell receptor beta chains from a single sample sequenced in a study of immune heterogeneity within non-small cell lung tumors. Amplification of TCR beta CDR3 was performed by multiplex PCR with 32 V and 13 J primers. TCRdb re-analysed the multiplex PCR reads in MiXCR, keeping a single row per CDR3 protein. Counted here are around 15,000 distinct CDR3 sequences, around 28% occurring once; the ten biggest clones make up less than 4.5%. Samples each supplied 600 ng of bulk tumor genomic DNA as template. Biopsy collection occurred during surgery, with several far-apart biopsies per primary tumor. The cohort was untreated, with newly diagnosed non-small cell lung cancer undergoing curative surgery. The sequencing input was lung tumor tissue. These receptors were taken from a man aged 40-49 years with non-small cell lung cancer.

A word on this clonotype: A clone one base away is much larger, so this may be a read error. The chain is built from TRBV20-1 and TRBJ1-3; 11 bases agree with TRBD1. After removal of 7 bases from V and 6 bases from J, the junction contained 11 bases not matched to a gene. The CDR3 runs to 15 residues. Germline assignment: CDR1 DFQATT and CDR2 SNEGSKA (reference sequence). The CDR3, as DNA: TGCAGTGTCGGCGGACAGGGGGCTTCGGTAAACACCATATATTTT. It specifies CSVGGQGASVNTIYF.

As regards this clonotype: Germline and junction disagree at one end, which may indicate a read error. The chain's CDR3 is CVSTFRGASNQPQHF. The CDR3 DNA is TGTGTCAGCACCTTCAGGGGAGCTTCTAATCAGCCCCAGCATTTT. The chain links TRBV2 to TRBJ1-5, with TRBD1 as a possible D gene (6 bases). The CDR3 has 15 residues. Looked up from germline, CDR1 is SNHLY and CDR2 is FYNNEI.

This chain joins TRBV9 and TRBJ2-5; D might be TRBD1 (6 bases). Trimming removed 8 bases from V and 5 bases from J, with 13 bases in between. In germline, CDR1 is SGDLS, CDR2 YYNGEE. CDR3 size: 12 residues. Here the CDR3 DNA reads TGTGCCAGAAGCCAACAGGGCGAGACCCAGTACTTC. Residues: CARSQQGETQYF. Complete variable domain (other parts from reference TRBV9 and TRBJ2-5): DSGVTQTPKHLITATGQRVTLRCSPRSGDLSVYWYQQSLDQGLQFLIQYYNGEERAKGNILERFSAQQFPDLHSELNLSSLELGDSALYFCARSQQGETQYFGPGTRLLVL.

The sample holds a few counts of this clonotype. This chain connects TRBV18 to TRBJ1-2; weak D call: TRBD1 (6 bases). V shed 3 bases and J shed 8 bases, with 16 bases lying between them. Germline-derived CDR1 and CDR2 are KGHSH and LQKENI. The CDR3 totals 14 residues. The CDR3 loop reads CASSPGLLQGGYTF. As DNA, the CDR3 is TGTGCCAGCTCACCTGGTCTTTTACAGGGCGGCTACACCTTC.

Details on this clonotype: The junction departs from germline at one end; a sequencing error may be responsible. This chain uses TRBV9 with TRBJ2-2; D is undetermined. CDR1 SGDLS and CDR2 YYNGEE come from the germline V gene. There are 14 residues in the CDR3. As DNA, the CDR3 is TGTGGCAGCAGCGTAGGCCTCACCACCGGGGAGCTGTTTTTT. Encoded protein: CGSSVGLTTGELFF.

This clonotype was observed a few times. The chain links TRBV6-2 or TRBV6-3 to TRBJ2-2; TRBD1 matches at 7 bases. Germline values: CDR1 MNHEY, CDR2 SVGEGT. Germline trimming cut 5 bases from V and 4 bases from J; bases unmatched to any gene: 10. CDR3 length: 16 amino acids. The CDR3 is CASSLRGGAITGELFF. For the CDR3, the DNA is TGTGCCAGCAGTCTCAGAGGGGGCGCGATCACCGGGGAGCTGTTTTTT.

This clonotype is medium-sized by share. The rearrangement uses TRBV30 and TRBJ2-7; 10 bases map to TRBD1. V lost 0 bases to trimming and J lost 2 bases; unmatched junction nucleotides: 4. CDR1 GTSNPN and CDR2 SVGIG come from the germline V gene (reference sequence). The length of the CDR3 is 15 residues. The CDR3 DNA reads TGTGCCTGGAGTGTCCGGGACAGGGGAGCCTACGAGCAGTACTTC. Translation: CAWSVRDRGAYEQYF. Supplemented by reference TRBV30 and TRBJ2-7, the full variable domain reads SQTIHQWPATLVQPVGSPLSLECTVEGTSNPNLYWYRQAAGRGLQLLFYSVGIGQISSEVPQNLSASRPQDRQFILSSKKLLLSDSGFYLCAWSVRDRGAYEQYFGPGTRLTVT.

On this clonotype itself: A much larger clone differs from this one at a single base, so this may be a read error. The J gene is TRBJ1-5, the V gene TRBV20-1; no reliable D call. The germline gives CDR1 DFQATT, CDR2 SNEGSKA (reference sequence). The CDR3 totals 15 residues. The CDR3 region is CSARVAGSSNQPHHF. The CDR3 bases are TGCAGTGCTAGAGTTGCAGGTTCAAGCAATCAGCCCCATCATTTT.

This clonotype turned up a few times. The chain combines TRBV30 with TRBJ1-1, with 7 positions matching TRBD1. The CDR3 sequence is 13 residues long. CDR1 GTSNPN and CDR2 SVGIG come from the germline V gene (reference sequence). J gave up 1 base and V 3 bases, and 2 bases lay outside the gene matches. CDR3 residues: CAWSGQANTEAFF. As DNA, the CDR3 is TGTGCCTGGAGCGGACAGGCGAACACTGAAGCTTTCTTT. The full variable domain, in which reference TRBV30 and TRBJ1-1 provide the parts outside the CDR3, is SQTIHQWPATLVQPVGSPLSLECTVEGTSNPNLYWYRQAAGRGLQLLFYSVGIGQISSEVPQNLSASRPQDRQFILSSKKLLLSDSGFYLCAWSGQANTEAFFGQGTRLTVV.

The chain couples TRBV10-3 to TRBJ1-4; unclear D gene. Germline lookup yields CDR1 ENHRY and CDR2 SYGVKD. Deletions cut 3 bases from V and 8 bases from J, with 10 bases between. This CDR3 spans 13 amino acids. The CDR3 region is CAISDGPCEKLFF. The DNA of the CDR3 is TGTGCCATCAGTGACGGGCCATGCGAAAAACTGTTTTTT.

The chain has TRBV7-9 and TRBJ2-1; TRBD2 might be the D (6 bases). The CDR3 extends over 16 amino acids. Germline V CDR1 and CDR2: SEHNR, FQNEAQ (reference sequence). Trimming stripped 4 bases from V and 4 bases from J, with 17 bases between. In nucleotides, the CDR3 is TGTGCCAGCAGCTCCATGGCGGGATTGCCGTACAATGAGCAGTTCTTC. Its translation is CASSSMAGLPYNEQFF.

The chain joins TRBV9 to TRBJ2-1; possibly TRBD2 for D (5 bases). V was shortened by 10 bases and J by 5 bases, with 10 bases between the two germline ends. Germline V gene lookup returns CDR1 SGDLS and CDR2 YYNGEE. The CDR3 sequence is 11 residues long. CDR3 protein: CASQRNNEQFF. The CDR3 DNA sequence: TGTGCCTCCCAGCGGAACAATGAGCAGTTCTTC.

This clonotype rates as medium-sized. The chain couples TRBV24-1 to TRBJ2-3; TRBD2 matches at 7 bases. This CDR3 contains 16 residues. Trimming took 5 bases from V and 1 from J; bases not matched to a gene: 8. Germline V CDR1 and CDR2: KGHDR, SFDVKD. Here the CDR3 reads CATSGSKREGTDTQYF. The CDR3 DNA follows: TGTGCCACCAGTGGATCCAAGCGGGAAGGCACAGATACGCAGTATTTT.

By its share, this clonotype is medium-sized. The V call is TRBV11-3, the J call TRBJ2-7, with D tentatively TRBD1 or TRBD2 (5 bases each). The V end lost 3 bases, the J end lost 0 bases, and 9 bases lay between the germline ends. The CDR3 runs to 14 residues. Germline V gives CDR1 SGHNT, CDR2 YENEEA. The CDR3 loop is CASSLRDGSYEQYF. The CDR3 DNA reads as TGTGCCAGCAGCTTGAGGGACGGCTCCTACGAGCAGTACTTC.

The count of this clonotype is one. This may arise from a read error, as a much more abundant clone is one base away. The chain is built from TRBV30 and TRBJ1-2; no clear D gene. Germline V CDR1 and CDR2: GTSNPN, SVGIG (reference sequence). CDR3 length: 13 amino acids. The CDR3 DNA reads TGTGGCTGGAGTGTAACCTCTTGGGGTGGCTACACCTTC. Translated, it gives CGWSVTSWGGYTF. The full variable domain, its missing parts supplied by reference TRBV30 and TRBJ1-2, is SQTIHQWPATLVQPVGSPLSLECTVEGTSNPNLYWYRQAAGRGLQLLFYSVGIGQISSEVPQNLSASRPQDRQFILSSKKLLLSDSGFYLCGWSVTSWGGYTFGSGTRLTVV.

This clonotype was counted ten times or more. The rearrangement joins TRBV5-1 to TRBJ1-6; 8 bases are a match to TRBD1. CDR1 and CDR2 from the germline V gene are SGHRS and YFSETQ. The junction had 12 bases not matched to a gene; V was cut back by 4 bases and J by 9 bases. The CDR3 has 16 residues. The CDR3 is CASSQLGTGTSSPLHF. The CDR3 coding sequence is TGCGCCAGCAGCCAACTCGGGACAGGTACCTCTTCACCCCTCCACTTT.

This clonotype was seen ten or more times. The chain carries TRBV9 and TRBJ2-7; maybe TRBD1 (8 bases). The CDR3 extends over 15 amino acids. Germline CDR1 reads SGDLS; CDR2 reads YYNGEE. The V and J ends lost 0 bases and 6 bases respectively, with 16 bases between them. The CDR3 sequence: CASSVVPDREGEQYF. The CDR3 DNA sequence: TGTGCCAGCAGCGTAGTCCCGGACAGGGAGGGCGAGCAGTACTTC.

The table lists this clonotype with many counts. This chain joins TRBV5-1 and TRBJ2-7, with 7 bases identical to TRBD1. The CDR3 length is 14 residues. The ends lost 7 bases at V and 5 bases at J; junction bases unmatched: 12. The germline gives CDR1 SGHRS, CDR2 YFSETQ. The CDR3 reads CASFEGQPGNEQYF. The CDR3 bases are TGCGCCAGCTTCGAGGGACAGCCTGGGAACGAGCAGTACTTC.

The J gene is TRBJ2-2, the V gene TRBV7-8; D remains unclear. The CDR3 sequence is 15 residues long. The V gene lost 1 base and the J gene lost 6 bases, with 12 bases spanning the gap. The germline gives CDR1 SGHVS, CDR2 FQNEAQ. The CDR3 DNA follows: TGTGCCAGCAGCTTAGAAGAGTCTGGGGCCGGGGAGCTGTTTTTT. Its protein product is CASSLEESGAGELFF.

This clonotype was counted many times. DNA for the CDR3: TGTGCCATCTCCACAGGAGATTATGGCTACACCTTC. Translating gives CAISTGDYGYTF. The chain couples TRBV10-3 to TRBJ1-2; TRBD1 is a possible D gene (5 bases). V lost 8 bases and J 5 bases, leaving 12 bases between the germline ends. This CDR3 has 12 amino acids. The germline V gene encodes CDR1 ENHRY and CDR2 SYGVKD.

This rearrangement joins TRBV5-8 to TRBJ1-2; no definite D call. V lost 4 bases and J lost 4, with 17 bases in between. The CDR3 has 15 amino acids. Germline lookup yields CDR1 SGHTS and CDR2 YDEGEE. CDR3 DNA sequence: TGTGCCAGCAGCCCAGCCACAAATCGCTTCTATGGCTACACCTTC. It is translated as CASSPATNRFYGYTF.

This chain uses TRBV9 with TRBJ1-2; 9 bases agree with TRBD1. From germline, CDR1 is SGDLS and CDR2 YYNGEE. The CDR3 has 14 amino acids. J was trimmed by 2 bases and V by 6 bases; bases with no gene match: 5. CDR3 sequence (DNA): TGTGCCAGCATCCGGACAGGGGAAAACTATGGCTACACCTTC. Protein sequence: CASIRTGENYGYTF.

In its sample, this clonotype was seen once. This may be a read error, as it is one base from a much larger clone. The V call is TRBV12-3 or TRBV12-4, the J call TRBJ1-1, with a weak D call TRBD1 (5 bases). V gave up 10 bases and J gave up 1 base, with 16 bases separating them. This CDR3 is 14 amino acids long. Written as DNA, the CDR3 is TGTGCCACTCAAAGCGACGGGACGAACACTGAAGCTTTCTTT. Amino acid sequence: CATQSDGTNTEAFF.

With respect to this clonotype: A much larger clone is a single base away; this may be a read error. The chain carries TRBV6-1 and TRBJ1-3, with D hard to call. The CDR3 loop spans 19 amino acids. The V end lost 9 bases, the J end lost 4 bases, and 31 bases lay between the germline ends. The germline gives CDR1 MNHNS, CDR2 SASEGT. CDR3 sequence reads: CASFSRRQANPDWGNTIYF. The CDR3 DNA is TGTGCCAGTTTTTCGCGTCGGCAGGCGAACCCCGATTGGGGAAACACCATATATTTT.

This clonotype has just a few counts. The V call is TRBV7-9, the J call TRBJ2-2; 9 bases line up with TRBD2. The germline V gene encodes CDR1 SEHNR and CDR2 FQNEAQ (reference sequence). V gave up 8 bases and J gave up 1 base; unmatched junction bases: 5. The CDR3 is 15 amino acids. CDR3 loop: CASGGGRVNTGELFF. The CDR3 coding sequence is TGTGCCAGCGGAGGCGGGAGGGTGAACACCGGGGAGCTGTTTTTT.

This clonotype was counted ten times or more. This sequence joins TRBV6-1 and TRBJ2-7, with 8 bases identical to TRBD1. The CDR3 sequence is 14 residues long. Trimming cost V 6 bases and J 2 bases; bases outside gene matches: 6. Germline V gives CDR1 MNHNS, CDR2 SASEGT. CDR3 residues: CASRSDRVTYEQYF. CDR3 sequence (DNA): TGTGCCAGCAGATCGGACAGGGTTACCTACGAGCAGTACTTC.

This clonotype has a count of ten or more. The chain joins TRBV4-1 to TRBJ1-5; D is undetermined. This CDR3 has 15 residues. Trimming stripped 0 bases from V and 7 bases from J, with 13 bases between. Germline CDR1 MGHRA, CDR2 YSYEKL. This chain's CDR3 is CASSQDSAGSQPQHF. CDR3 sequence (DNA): TGCGCCAGCAGCCAAGATTCGGCGGGTAGCCAGCCCCAGCATTTT.

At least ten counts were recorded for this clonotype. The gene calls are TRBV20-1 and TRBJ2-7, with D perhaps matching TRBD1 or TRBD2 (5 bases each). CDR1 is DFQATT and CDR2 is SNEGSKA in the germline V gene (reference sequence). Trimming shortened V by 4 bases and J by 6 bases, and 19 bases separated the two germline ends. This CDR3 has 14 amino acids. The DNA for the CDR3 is TGCAGTGCTAAACACCGGGACCTGAAAGGCGAGCAGTACTTC. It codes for CSAKHRDLKGEQYF.

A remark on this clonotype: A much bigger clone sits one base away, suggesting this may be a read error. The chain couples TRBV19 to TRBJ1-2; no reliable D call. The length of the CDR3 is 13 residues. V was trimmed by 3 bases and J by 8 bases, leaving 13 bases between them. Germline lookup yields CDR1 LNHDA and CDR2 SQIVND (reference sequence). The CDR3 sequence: CASSMVREPGYTF. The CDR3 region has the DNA TGTGCCAGTAGTATGGTACGGGAGCCCGGCTACACCTTC. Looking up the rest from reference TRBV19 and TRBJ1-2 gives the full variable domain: DGGITQSPKYLFRKEGQNVTLSCEQNLNHDAMYWYRQDPGQGLRLIYYSQIVNDFQKGDIAEGYSVSREKKESFPLTVTSAQKNPTAFYLCASSMVREPGYTFGSGTRLTVV.